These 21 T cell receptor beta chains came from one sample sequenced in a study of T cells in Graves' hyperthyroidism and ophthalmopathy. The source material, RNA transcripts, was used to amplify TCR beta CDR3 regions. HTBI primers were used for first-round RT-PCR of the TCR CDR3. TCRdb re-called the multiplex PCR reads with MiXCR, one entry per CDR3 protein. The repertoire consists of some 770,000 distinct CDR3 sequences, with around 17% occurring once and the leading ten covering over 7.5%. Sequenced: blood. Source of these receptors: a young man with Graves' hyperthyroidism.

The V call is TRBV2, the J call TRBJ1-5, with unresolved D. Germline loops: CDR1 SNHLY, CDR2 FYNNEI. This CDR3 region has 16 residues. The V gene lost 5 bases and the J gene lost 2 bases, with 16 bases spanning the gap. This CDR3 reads CASSPPDPAGNQPQHF. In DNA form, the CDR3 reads TGTGCCAGCAGTCCTCCGGACCCGGCGGGCAATCAGCCCCAGCATTTT.

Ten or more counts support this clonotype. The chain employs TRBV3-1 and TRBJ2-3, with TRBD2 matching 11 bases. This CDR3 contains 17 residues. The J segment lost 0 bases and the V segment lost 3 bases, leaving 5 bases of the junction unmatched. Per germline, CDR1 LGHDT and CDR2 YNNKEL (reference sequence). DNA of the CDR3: TGTGCCAGCAGCCAGGCCGGGACTAGCGGCAGCACAGATACGCAGTATTTT. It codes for CASSQAGTSGSTDTQYF.

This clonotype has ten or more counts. The CDR3 DNA reads as TGTGCCTGGAATCCGCGCCTTAATGAAAAACTGTTTTTT. This translates into CAWNPRLNEKLFF. This sequence joins TRBV30 and TRBJ1-4; no reliable D call. The germline CDR1 and CDR2 sequences are GTSNPN and SVGIG (reference sequence). Between the trimmed V and J ends, which lost 4 bases and 4 bases, there was a span of 10 bases. CDR3 length: 13 amino acids.

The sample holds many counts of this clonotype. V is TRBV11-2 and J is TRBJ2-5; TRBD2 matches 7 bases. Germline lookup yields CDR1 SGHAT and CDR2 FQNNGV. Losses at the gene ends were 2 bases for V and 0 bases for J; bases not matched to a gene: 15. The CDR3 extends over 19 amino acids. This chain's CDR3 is CASSLSRASGIKYQETQYF. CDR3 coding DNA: TGTGCCAGCAGCTTATCAAGGGCTAGCGGTATCAAGTACCAAGAGACCCAGTACTTC.

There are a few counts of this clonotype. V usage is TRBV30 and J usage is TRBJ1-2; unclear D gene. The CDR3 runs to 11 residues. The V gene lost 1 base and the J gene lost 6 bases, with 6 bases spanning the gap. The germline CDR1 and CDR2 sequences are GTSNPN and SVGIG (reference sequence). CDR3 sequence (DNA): TGTGCCTGGAGTGACCTAAATGGCTACACCTTC. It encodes CAWSDLNGYTF.

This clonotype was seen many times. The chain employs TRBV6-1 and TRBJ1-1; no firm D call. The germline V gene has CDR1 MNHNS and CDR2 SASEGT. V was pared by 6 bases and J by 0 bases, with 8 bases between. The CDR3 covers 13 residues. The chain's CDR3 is CASRAGMNTEAFF. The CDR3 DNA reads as TGTGCCAGCAGGGCAGGCATGAACACTGAAGCTTTCTTT.

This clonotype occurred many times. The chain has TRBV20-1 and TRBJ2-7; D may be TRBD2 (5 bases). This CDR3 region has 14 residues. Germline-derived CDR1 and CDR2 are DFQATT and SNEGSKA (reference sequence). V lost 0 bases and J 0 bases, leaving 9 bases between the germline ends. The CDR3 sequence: CSAREGLASYEQYF. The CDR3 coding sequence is TGCAGTGCTAGAGAAGGACTGGCCTCCTACGAGCAGTACTTC.

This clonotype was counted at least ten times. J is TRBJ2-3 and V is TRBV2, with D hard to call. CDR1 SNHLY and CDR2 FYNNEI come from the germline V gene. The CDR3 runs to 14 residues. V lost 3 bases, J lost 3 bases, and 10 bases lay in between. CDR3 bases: TGTGCCAGCAGTGATTTGCAAGCGACAGATACGCAGTATTTT. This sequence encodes CASSDLQATDTQYF.

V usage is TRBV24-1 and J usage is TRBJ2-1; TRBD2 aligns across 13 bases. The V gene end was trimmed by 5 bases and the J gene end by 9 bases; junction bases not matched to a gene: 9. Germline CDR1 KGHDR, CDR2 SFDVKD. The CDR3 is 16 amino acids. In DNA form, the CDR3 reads TGTGCCACCAGTGTCCCCGGGACTAGCGGGAAGAGTGAGCAGTTCTTC. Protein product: CATSVPGTSGKSEQFF.

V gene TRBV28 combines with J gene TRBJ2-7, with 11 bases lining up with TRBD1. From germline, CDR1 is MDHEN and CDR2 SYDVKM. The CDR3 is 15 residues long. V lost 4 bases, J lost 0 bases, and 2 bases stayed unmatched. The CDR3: CASSWTGGPSYEQYF. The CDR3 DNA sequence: TGTGCCAGCAGTTGGACAGGGGGCCCCTCCTACGAGCAGTACTTC.

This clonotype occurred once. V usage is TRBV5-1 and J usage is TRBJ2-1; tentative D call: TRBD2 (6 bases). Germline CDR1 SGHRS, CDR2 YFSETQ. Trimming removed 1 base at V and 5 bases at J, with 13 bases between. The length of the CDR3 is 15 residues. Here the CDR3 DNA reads TGCGCCAGCAGCTTGATGAGTAGCGGCCACAATGAGCAGTTCTTC. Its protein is CASSLMSSGHNEQFF.

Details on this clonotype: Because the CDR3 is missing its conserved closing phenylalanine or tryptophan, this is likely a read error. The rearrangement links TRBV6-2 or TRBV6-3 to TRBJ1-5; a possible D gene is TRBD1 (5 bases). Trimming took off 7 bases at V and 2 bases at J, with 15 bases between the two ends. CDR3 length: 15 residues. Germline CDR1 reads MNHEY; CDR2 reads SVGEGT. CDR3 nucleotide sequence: TGTGCCAGCACTTGGGGCACGAGCGGCAATCAGCCCCAGCATCTT. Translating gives CASTWGTSGNQPQHL.

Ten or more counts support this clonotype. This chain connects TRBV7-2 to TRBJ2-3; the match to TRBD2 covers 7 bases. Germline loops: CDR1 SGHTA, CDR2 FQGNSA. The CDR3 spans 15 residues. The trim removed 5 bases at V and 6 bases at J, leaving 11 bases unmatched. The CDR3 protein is CASSPGTTSADTQYF. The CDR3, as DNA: TGTGCCAGCAGCCCCGGGACTACCTCAGCGGATACGCAGTATTTT.

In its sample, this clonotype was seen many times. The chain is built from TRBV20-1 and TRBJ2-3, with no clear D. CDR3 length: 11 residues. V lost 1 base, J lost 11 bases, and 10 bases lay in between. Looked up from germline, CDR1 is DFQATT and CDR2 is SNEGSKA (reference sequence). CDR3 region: CSARVDWGQYF. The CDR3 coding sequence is TGCAGTGCTAGAGTTGACTGGGGGCAGTATTTT.

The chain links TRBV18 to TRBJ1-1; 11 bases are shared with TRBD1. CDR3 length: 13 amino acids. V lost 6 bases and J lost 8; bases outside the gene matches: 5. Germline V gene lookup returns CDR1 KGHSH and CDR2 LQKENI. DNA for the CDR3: TGTGCCAGCTCCCCGGACAGGGGGCTGGAAGCTTTCTTT. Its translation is CASSPDRGLEAFF.

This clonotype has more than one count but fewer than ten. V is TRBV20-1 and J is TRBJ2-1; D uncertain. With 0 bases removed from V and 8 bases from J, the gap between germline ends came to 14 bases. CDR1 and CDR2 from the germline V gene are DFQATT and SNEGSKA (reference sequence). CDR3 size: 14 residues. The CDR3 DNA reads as TGCAGTGCTAGAGATAGCCAGGAGAGGCATGAGCAGTTCTTC. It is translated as CSARDSQERHEQFF.

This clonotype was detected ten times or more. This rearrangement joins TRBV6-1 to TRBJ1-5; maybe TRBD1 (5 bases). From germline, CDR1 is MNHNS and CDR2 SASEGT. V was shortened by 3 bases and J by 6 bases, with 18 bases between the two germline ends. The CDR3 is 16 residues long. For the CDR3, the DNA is TGTGCCAGCAGTGACAGCGTTCAGGGAGCCCCTCAGCCCCAGCATTTT. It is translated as CASSDSVQGAPQPQHF.

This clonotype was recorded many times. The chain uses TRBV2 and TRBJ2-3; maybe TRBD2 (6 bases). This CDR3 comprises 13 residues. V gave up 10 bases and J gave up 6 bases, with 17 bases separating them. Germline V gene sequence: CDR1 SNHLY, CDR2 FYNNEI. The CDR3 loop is CAIIAAAQDTQYF. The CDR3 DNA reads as TGTGCCATAATAGCGGCAGCCCAGGATACGCAGTATTTT.

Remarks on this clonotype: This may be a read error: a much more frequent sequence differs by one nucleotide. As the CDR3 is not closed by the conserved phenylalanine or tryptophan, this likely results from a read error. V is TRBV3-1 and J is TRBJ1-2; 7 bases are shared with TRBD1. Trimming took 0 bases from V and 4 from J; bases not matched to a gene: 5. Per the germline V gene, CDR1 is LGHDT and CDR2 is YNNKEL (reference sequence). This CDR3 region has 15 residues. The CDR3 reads CASSQETGTLYGYTL. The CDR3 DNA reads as TGTGCCAGCAGCCAAGAGACAGGGACCCTCTATGGCTACACCCTC.

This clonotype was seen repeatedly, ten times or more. CDR3 in amino acids: CASSYVPGSYEQYF. The DNA for the CDR3 is TGTGCCAGCAGTTACGTTCCAGGCTCCTACGAGCAGTACTTC. The chain joins TRBV28 to TRBJ2-7; no firm D call. CDR1 and CDR2 from the germline V gene are MDHEN and SYDVKM. Trimming pared 4 bases from V and 0 bases from J, leaving 10 bases between. There are 14 residues in the CDR3. Full variable domain (rest looked up from reference TRBV28 and TRBJ2-7): DVKVTQSSRYLVKRTGEKVFLECVQDMDHENMFWYRQDPGLGLRLIYFSYDVKMKEKGDIPEGYSVSREKKERFSLILESASTNQTSMYLCASSYVPGSYEQYFGPGTRLTVT.

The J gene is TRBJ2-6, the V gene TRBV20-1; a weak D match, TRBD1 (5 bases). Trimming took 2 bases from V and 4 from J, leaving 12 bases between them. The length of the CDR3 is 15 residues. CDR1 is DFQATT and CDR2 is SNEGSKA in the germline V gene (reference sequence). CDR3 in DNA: TGCAGTGCTAGAAGCCCAGGGTCCGGGGCCAACGTCCTGACTTTC. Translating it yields CSARSPGSGANVLTF.